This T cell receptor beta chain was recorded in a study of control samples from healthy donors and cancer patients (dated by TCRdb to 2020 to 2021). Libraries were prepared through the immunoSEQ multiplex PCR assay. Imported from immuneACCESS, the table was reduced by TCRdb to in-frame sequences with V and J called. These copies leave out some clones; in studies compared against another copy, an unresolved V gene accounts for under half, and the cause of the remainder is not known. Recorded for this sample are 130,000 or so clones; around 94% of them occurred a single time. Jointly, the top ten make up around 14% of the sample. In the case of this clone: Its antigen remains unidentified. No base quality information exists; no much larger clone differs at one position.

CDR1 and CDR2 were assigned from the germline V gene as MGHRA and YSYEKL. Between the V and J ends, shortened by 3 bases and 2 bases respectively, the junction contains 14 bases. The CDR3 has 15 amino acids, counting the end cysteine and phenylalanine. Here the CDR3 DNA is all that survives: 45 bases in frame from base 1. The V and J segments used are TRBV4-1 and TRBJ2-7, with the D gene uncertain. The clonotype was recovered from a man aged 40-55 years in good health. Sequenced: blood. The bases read TGCGCCAGCAGCCACCTCGACCGGCTCGCCTACGAGCAGTACTTC. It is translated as CASSHLDRLAYEQYF.